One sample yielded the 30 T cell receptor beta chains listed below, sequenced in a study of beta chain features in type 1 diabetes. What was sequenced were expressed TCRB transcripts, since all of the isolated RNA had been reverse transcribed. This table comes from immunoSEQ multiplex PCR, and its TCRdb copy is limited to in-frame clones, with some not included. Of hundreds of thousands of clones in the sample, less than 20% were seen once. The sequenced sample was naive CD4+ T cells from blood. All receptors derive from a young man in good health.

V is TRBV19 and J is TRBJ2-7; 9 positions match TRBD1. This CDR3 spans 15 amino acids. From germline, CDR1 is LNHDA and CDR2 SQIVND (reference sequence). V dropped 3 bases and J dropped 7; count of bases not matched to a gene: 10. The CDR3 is CASSMARQGVEEQYF. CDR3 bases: TGTGCCAGTAGTATGGCAAGACAGGGGGTGGAAGAGCAGTACTTC.

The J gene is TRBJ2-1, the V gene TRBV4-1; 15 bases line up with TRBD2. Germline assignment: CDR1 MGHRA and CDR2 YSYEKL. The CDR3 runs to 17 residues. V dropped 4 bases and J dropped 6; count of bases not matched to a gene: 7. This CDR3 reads CASSRGLAGGSGNEQFF. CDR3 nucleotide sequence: TGCGCCAGCAGCCGTGGACTAGCGGGAGGGTCGGGCAATGAGCAGTTCTTC.

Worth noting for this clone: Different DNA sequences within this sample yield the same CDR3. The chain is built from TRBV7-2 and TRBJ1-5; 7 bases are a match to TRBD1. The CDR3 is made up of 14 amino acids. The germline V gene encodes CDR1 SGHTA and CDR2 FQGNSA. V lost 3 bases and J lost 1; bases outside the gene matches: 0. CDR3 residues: CASSLGQSNQPQHF. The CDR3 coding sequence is TGTGCCAGCAGCTTGGGACAGAGCAATCAGCCCCAGCATTTT.

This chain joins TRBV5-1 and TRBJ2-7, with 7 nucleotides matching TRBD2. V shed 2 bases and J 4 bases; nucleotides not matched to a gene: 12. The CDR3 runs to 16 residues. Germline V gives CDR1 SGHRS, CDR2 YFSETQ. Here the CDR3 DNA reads TGCGCCAGCAGCTTAACCGGGGAGGGTATTACGTACGAGCAGTACTTC. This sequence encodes CASSLTGEGITYEQYF.

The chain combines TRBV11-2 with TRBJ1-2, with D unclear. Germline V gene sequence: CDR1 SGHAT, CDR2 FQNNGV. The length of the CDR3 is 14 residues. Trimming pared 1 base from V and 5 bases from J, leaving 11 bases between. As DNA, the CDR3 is TGTGCCAGCAGCTTAGGATGGCAGCCTTATGGCTACACCTTC. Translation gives CASSLGWQPYGYTF.

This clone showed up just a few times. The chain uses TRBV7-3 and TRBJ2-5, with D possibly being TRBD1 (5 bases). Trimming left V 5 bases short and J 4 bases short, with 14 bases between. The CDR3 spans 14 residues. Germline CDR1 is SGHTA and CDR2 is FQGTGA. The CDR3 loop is CASSRQSGIETQYF. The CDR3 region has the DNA TGTGCCAGCAGCCGACAGAGTGGTATAGAGACCCAGTACTTC. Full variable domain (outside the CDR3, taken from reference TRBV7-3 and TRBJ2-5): GAGVSQTPSNKVTEKGKYVELRCDPISGHTALYWYRQSLGQGPEFLIYFQGTGAADDSGLPNDRFFAVRPEGSVSTLKIQRTERGDSAVYLCASSRQSGIETQYFGPGTRLLVL.

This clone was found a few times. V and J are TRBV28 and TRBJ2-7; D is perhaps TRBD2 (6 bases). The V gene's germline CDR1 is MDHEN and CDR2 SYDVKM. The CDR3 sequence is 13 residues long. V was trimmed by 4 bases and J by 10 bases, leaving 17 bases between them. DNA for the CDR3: TGTGCCAGCAGTTCACGGACTACTCTACTACAGTACTTC. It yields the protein CASSSRTTLLQYF.

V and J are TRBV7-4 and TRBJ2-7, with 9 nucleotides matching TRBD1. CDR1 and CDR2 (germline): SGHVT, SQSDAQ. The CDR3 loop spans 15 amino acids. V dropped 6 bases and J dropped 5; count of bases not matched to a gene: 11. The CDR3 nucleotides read TGTGCCAGCAGTCCTCCGGACAGGGGTCCCAACGAGCAGTACTTC. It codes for CASSPPDRGPNEQYF. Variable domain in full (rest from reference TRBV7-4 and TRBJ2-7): GAGVSQSPRYKVAKRGRDVALRCDSISGHVTLYWYRQTLGQGSEVLTYSQSDAQRDKSGRPSGRFSAERPERSVSTLKIQRTEQGDSAVYLCASSPPDRGPNEQYFGPGTRLTVT.

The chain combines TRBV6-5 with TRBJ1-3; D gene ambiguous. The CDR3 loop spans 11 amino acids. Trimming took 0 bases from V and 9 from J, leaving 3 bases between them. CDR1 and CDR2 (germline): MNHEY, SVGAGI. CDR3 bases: TGTGCCAGCAGTTACTCGGGCACCATATATTTT. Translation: CASSYSGTIYF.

The CDR3 loop reads CASSPSPDNYGYTF. The CDR3 region has the DNA TGTGCCAGCAGTCCCTCACCGGATAACTATGGCTACACCTTC. The chain links TRBV6-5 to TRBJ1-2; D is undetermined. The CDR3 has 14 amino acids. Germline lookup yields CDR1 MNHEY and CDR2 SVGAGI. V was clipped by 5 bases and J by 1 base, with 11 bases between them.

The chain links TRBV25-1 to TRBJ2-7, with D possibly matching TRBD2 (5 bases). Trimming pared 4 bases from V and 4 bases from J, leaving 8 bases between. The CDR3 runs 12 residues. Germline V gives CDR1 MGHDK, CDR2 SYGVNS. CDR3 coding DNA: TGTGCCAGCAGTGTTCGGGGATACGAGCAGTACTTC. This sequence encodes CASSVRGYEQYF.

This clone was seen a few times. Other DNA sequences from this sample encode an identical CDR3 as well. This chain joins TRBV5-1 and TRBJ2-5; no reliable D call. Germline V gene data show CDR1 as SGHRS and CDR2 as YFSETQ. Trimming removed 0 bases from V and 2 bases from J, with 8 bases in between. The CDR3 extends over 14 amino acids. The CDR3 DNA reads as TGCGCCAGCAGCTTGGCTCTAGGTCAAGAGACCCAGTACTTC. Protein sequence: CASSLALGQETQYF.

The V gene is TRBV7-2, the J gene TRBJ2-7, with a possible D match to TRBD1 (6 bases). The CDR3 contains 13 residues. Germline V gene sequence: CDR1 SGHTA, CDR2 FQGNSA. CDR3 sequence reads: CATKGRGSYEQYF. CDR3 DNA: TGTGCTACCAAGGGCAGGGGCTCCTACGAGCAGTACTTC.

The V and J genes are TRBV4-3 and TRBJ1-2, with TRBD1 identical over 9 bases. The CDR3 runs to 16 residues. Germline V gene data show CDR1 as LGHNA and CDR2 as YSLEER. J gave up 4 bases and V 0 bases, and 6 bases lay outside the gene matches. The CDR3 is CASSQDQTGGSYGYTF. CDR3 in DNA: TGCGCCAGCAGCCAAGATCAAACAGGGGGCTCCTATGGCTACACCTTC.

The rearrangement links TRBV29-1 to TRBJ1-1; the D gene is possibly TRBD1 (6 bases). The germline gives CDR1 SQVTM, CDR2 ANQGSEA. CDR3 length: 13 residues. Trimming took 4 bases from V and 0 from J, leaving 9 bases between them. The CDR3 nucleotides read TGCAGCGTTGCGACAGGAGTGAACACTGAAGCTTTCTTT. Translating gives CSVATGVNTEAFF.

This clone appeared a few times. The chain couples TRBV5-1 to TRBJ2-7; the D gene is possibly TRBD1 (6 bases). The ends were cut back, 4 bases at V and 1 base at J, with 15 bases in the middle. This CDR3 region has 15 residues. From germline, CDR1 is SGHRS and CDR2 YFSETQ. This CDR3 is CASSRVRDTSYEQYF. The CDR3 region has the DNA TGCGCCAGCAGCCGGGTCCGGGACACTTCCTACGAGCAGTACTTC.

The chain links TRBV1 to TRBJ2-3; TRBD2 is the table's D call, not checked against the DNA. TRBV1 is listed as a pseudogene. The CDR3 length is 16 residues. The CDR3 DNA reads TGCACCAGCAGCGTTAGACTAGCGGGGGATGCAGATACGCAGTATTTT. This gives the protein CTSSVRLAGDADTQYF.

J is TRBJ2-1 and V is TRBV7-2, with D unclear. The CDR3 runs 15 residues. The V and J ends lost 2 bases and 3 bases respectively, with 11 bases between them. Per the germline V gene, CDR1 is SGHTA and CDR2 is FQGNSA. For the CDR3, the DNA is TGTGCCAGCAGCTTACCAGTTACGCGCTACAATGAGCAGTTCTTC. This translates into CASSLPVTRYNEQFF.

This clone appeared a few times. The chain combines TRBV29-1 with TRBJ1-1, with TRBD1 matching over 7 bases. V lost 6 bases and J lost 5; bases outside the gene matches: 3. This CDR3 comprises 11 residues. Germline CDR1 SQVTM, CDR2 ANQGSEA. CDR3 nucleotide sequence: TGCAGCGTATCAGGGGGAACTGAAGCTTTCTTT. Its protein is CSVSGGTEAFF.

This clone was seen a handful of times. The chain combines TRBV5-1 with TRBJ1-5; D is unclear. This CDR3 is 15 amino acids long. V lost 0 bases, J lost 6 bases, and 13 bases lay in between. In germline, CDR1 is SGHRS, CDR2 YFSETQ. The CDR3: CASSLAPNVGQPQHF. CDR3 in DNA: TGCGCCAGCAGCTTGGCGCCCAATGTTGGTCAGCCCCAGCATTTT.

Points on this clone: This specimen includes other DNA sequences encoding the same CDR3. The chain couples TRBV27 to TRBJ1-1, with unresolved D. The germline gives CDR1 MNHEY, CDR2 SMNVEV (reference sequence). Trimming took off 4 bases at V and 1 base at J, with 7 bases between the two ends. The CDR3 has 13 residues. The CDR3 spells CASSSSENTEAFF. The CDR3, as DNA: TGTGCCAGCAGTTCCTCGGAGAACACTGAAGCTTTCTTT.

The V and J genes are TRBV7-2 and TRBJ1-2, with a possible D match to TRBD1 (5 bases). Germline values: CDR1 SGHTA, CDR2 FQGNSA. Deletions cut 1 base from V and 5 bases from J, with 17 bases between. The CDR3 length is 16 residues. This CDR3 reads CASSLENRTPLYGYTF. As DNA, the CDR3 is TGTGCCAGCAGCTTAGAAAACAGGACTCCTCTATATGGCTACACCTTC.

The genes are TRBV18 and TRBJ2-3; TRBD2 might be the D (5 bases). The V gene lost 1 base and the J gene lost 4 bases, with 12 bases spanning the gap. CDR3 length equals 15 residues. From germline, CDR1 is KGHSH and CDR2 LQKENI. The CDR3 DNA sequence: TGTGCCAGCTCACCACAACTAGATGGGTCAGATACGCAGTATTTT. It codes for CASSPQLDGSDTQYF.

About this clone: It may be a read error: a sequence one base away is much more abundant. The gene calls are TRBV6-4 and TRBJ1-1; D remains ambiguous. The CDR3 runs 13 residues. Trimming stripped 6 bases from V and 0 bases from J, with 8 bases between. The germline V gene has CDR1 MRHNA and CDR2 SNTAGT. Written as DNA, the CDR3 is TGTGCCAGCAGCGTAAGAATGAACACTGAAGCTTTCTTT. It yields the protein CASSVRMNTEAFF.

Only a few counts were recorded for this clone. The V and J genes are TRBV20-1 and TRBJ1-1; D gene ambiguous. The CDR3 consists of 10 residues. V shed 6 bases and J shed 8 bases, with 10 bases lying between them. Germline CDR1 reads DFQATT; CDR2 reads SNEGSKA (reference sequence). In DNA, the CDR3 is TGCAGTGCCCCAATAAGGGAAGCTTTCTTT. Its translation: CSAPIREAFF.

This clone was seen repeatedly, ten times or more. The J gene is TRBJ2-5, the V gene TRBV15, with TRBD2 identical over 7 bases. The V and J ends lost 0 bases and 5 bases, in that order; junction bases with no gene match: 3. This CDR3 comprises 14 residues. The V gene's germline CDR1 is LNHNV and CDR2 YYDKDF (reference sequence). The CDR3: CATSRDGEGETQYF. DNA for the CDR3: TGTGCCACCAGCAGAGACGGGGAGGGGGAGACCCAGTACTTC.

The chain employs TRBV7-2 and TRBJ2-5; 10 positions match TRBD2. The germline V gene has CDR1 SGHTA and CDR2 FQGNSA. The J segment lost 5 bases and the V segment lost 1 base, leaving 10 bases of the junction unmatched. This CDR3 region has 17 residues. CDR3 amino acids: CASSLVASGSSRETQYF. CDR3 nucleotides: TGTGCCAGCAGCTTAGTGGCTAGCGGGAGTAGTAGGGAGACCCAGTACTTC.

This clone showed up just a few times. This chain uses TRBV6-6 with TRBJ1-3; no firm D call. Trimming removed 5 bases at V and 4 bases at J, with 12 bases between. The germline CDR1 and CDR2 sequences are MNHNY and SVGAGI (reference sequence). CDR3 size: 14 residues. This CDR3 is CASSRSDAGNTIYF. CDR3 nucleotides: TGTGCCAGCAGTCGTAGTGACGCCGGAAACACCATATATTTT.

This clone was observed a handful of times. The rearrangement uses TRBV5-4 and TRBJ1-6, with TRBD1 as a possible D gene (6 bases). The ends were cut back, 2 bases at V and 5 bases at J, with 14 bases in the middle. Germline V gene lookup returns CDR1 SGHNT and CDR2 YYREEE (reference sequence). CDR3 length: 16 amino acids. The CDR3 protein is CASSLRTAADNSPLHF. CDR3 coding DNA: TGTGCCAGCAGCTTACGGACAGCAGCCGATAATTCACCCCTCCACTTT.

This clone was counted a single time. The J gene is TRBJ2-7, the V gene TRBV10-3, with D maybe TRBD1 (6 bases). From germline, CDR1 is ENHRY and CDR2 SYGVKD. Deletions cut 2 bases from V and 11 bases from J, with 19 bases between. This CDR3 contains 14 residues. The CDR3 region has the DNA TGTGCCATCAGTGAGGCTGACAGGCGCCCGCTGGAGTACTTC. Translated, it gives CAISEADRRPLEYF.